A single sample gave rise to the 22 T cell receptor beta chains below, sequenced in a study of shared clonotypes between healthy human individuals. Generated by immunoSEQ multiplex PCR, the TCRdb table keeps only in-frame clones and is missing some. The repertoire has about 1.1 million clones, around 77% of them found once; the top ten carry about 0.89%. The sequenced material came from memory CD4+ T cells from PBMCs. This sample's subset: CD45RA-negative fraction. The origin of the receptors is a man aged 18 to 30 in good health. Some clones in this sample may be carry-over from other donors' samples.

The chain's CDR3 is CASSRGGNQPQHF. CDR3 DNA: TGTGCCAGCAGTCGGGGGGGGAATCAGCCCCAGCATTTT. The chain employs TRBV2 and TRBJ1-5, with D tentatively TRBD1 (5 bases). Trimming removed 5 bases at V and 4 bases at J, with 9 bases between. Looked up from germline, CDR1 is SNHLY and CDR2 is FYNNEI. This CDR3 has 13 amino acids.

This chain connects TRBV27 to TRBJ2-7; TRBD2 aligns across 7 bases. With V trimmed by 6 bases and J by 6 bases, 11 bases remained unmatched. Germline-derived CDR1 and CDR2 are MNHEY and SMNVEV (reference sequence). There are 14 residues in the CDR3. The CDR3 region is CASRRSSGGAEQYF. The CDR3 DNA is TGTGCCAGCAGGAGGTCTAGCGGAGGAGCCGAGCAGTACTTC.

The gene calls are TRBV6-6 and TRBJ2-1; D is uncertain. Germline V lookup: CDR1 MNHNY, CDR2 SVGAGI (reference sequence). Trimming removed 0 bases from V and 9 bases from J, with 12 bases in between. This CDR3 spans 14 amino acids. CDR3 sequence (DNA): TGTGCCAGCAGTTACTCGCTCGCCTGGGGTGAGCAGTTCTTC. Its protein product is CASSYSLAWGEQFF.

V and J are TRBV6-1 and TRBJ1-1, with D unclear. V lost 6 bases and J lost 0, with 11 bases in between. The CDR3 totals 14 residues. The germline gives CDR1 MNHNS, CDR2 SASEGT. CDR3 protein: CASRASNLNTEAFF. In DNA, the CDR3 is TGTGCCAGCAGGGCTTCGAATTTGAACACTGAAGCTTTCTTT.

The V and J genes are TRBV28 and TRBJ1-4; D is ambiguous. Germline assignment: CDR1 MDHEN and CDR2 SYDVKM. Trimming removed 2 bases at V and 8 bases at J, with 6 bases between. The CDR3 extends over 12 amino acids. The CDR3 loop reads CASSLRGEKLFF. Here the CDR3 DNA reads TGTGCCAGCAGTTTAAGAGGCGAAAAACTGTTTTTT.

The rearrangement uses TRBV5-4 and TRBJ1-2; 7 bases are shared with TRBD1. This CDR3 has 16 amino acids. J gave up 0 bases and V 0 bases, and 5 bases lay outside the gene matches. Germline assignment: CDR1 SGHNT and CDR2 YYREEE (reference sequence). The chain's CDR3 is CASSLASGTANYGYTF. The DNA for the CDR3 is TGTGCCAGCAGCTTGGCGTCGGGGACAGCTAACTATGGCTACACCTTC.

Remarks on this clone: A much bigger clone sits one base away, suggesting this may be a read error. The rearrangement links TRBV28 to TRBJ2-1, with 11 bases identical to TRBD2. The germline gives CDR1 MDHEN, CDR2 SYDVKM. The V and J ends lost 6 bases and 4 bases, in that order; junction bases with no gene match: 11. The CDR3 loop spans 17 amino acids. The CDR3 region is CASSPPPLAGVYNEQFF. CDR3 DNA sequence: TGTGCCAGCAGCCCCCCTCCACTAGCGGGAGTGTACAATGAGCAGTTCTTC.

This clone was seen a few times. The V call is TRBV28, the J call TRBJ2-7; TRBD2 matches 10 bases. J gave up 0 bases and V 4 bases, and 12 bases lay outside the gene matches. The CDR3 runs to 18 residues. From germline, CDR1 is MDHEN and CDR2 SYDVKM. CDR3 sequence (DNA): TGTGCCAGCAGTTCAATAATAGGACTAGCGGACTTCTCCTACGAGCAGTACTTC. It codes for CASSSIIGLADFSYEQYF.

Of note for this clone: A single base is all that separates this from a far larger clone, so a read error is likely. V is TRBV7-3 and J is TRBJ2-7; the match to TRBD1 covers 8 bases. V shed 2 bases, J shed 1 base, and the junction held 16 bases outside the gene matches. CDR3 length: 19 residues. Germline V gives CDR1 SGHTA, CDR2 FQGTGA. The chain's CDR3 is CASSLAVITGGLGSYEQYF. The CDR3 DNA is TGTGCCAGCAGCTTAGCGGTGATAACAGGGGGACTGGGGTCCTACGAGCAGTACTTC. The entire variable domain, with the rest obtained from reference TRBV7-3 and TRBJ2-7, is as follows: GAGVSQTPSNKVTEKGKYVELRCDPISGHTALYWYRQSLGQGPEFLIYFQGTGAADDSGLPNDRFFAVRPEGSVSTLKIQRTERGDSAVYLCASSLAVITGGLGSYEQYFGPGTRLTVT.

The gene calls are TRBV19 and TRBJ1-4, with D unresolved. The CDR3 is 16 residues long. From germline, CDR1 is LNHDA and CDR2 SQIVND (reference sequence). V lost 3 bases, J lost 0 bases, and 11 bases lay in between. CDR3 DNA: TGTGCCAGTAGTATGTGGAGAGGGTCAACTAATGAAAAACTGTTTTTT. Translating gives CASSMWRGSTNEKLFF.

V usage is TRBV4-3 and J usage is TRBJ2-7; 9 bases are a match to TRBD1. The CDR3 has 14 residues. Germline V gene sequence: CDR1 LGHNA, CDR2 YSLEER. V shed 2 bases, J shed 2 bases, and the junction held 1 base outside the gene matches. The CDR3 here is CASSQRTGAYEQYF. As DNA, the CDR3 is TGCGCCAGCAGCCAAAGGACAGGGGCCTACGAGCAGTACTTC.

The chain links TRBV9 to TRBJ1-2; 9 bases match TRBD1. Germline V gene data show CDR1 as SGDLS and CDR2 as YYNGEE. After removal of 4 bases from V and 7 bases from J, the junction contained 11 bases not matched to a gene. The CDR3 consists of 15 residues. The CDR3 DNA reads TGTGCCAGCAGCAAAGGACAGGGGAGATTGGGTGGCTACACCTTC. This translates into CASSKGQGRLGGYTF.

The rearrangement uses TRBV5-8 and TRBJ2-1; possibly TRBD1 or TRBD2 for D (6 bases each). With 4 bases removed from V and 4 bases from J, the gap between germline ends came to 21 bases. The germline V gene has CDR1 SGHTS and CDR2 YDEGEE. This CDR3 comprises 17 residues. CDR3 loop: CASSPRGAQGLYNEQFF. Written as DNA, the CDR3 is TGTGCCAGCAGCCCGAGGGGGGCCCAGGGGCTATACAATGAGCAGTTCTTC.

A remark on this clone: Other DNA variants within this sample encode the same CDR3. This CDR3 reads CASSLAQGYGYTF. The CDR3 nucleotides read TGTGCCAGCAGTTTGGCGCAGGGCTATGGCTACACCTTC. The rearrangement links TRBV27 to TRBJ1-2, with D possibly being TRBD1 (5 bases). V lost 3 bases, J lost 4 bases, and 9 bases lay in between. The CDR3 consists of 13 residues. Looked up from germline, CDR1 is MNHEY and CDR2 is SMNVEV (reference sequence).

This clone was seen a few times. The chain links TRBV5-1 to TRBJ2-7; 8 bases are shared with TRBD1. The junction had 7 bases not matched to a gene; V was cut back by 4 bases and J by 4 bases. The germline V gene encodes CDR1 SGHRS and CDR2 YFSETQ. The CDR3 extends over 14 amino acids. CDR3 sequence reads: CASSPGQALYEQYF. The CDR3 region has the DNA TGCGCCAGCAGCCCGGGACAGGCCCTTTACGAGCAGTACTTC.

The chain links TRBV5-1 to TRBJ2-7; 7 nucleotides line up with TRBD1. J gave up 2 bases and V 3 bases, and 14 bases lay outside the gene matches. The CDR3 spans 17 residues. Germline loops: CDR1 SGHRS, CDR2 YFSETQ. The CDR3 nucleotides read TGCGCCAGCAGCTCTACTGTGACAGGGTTGGGGACCTACGAGCAGTACTTC. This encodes CASSSTVTGLGTYEQYF.

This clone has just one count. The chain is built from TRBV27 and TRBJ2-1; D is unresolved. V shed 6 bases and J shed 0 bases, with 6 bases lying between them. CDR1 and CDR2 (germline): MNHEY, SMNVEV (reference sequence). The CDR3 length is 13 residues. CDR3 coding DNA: TGTGCCAGCAGAAGAGGCTCCTACAATGAGCAGTTCTTC. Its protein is CASRRGSYNEQFF.

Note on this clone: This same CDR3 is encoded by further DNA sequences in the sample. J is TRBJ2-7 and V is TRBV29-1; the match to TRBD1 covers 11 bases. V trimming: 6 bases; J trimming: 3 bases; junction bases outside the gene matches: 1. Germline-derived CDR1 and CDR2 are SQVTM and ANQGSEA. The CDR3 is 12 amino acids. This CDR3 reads CSVGQGGYEQYF. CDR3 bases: TGCAGCGTGGGACAGGGGGGCTACGAGCAGTACTTC.

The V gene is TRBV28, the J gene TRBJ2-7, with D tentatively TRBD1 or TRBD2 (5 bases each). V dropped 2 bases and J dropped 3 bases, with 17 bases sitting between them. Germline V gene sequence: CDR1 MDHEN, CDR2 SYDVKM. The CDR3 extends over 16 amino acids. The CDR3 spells CASSLKGPRRGYEQYF. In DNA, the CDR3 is TGTGCCAGCAGTTTAAAGGGACCGAGGCGTGGCTACGAGCAGTACTTC.

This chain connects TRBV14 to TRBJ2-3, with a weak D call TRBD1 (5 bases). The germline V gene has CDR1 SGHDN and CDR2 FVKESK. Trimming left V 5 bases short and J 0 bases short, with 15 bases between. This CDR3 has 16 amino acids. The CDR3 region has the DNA TGTGCCAGCAGCTTCGGCCTTGGGGCTAGCACAGATACGCAGTATTTT. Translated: CASSFGLGASTDTQYF. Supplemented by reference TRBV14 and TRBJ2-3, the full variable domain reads EAGVTQFPSHSVIEKGQTVTLRCDPISGHDNLYWYRRVMGKEIKFLLHFVKESKQDESGMPNNRFLAERTGGTYSTLKVQPAELEDSGVYFCASSFGLGASTDTQYFGPGTRLTVL.

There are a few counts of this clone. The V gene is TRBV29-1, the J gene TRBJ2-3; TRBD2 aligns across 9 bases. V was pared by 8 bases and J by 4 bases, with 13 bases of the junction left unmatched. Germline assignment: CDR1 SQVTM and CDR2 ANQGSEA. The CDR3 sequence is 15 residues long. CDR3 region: CSLLGASGIPDTQYF. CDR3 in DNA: TGCAGCTTACTGGGGGCTAGCGGGATTCCAGATACGCAGTATTTT.

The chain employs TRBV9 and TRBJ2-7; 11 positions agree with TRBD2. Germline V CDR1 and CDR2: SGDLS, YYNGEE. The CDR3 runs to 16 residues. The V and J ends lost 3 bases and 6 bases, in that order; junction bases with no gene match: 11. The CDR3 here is CASSADPVAGGPEQYF. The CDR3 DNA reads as TGTGCCAGCAGCGCCGACCCCGTAGCGGGAGGGCCCGAGCAGTACTTC. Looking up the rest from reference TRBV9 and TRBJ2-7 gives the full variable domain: DSGVTQTPKHLITATGQRVTLRCSPRSGDLSVYWYQQSLDQGLQFLIQYYNGEERAKGNILERFSAQQFPDLHSELNLSSLELGDSALYFCASSADPVAGGPEQYFGPGTRLTVT.